These 4 T cell receptor beta chains were all obtained from the same sample, sequenced in a study of T cells after posttransplantation cyclophosphamide. Data came from immunoSEQ multiplex PCR; TCRdb stores just in-frame clones and leaves some out. This sample has roughly 4,500 clones, with around 70% found just once. Busulfan-fludarabine conditioning, marrow transplant, and cyclophosphamide on days +3 and +4 were administered. The specimen comprised PBMCs, sampled 362 days after allogeneic stem cell transplant with posttransplant cyclophosphamide. Receptor source: a male patient aged 55 to 69 who received an allogeneic stem cell transplant from an unrelated donor, was CMV-positive, and had acute GVHD only. Some T cells may have come from the graft donor.

The chain carries TRBV11-3 and TRBJ1-2, with 9 bases lining up with TRBD1. The trim removed 4 bases at V and 8 bases at J, leaving 2 bases unmatched. This CDR3 contains 12 residues. CDR1 and CDR2 (germline): SGHNT, YENEEA. This CDR3 reads CASSSDRGGYTF. The DNA of the CDR3 is TGTGCCAGCAGCTCGGACAGGGGCGGCTACACCTTC.

This sequence joins TRBV5-6 and TRBJ2-3, with D possibly matching TRBD1 (6 bases). Germline values: CDR1 SGHDT, CDR2 YYEEEE. Trimming cost V 0 bases and J 4 bases, with 6 bases left between them. The CDR3 length is 13 residues. For the CDR3, the DNA is TGTGCCAGCAGCTTGGGGGGGCCAGATACGCAGTATTTT. This sequence encodes CASSLGGPDTQYF.

The chain uses TRBV2 and TRBJ1-4; 8 nucleotides agree with TRBD1. This CDR3 region has 14 residues. Germline CDR1 reads SNHLY; CDR2 reads FYNNEI. Trimming at V came to 7 bases and at J to 8 bases, leaving 9 bases not matched to a gene. The CDR3 loop is CASKKQGVGEKLFF. The CDR3 coding sequence is TGTGCCAGCAAGAAACAGGGGGTAGGGGAAAAACTGTTTTTT.

The chain couples TRBV30 to TRBJ1-1; 8 bases are shared with TRBD1. V lost 4 bases and J lost 2; bases outside the gene matches: 0. The CDR3 is 12 residues long. CDR1 and CDR2 (germline): GTSNPN, SVGIG (reference sequence). The CDR3 is CAWTGGNTEAFF. CDR3 in DNA: TGTGCCTGGACAGGGGGCAACACTGAAGCTTTCTTT.